This T cell receptor (beta chain) was captured in a study of blood T cell dynamics during melanoma immunotherapy. Study-level information: First-line therapy was either pembrolizumab or nivolumab with ipilimumab for metastatic melanoma.

DNA loading was fixed at about 360 ng for all bulk PBMC samples. Repertoires were generated with immunoSEQ multiplex PCR, while TCRdb's copy carries only in-frame clones and drops some. Among approximately 13,000 clones, about 86% were seen once, and the ten largest hold about 4.3%. Trimming took 1 base from V and 5 from J; bases not matched to a gene: 14. Germline values: CDR1 MGHRA, CDR2 YSYEKL. This CDR3 spans 17 amino acids. Time point indicated: pre-treatment baseline. Blood was drawn before treatment and at week 3 after checkpoint blockade. The sample consisted of blood, taken from a patient treated with checkpoint blockade. The chain combines TRBV4-1 with TRBJ2-7; 7 nucleotides match TRBD2. The receptor comes from a human donor with melanoma. In DNA form, the CDR3 reads TGCGCCAGCAGCCAAGGGTTAGGACTAGTGTACCCCCACGAGCAGTACTTC. Protein product: CASSQGLGLVYPHEQYF.